Listed below are T cell receptor beta chains from one sample, sequenced in a study of cytomegalovirus exposure and HLA in healthy donors. Method: immunoSEQ multiplex PCR; TCRdb's copy keeps in-frame clones and lacks some. The data show about 160,000 clones, with roughly 71% seen just once and 2.5% to 3.5% held by the top ten. The sample consisted of PBMCs. The source of these receptors is a woman in her forties or fifties in good health and CMV-seropositive. The CDR3 runs from the conserved cysteine through the conserved F or W. Fields, in order: V gene, J gene, D gene, clone size, CDR3 DNA, CDR3 protein. The D gene is left open where the match is weak. A row's size may be missing; if present it is once, few, many or a size class.

>TRBV5-8|TRBJ1-5|TRBD1|-
TGTGCCAGCAGCATGGGGACAGTCAATAGCAATCAGCCCCAGCATTTT
CASSMGTVNSNQPQHF
>TRBV7-2|TRBJ1-1|TRBD1|-
TGTGCCAGCAGCTTACCCTCCGGACAGGGGGCTGGTGAAGCTTTCTTT
CASSLPSGQGAGEAFF
>TRBV14|TRBJ1-1|-|-
TGTGCCAGCAGCCTCGACACGTACGCTGAAGCTTTCTTT
CASSLDTYAEAFF
>TRBV18|TRBJ2-1|-|-
TGTGCCAGCTCACCCCAGGGGTTAAACAATGAGCAGTTCTTC
CASSPQGLNNEQFF
>TRBV19|TRBJ2-1|TRBD2|-
TGTGCCAGTAGTATAGGGGGTAGCGGGGTCAGCTCCTACAATGAGCAGTTCTTC
CASSIGGSGVSSYNEQFF
>TRBV25-1|TRBJ2-5|TRBD1|-
TGTGCCAGCAGTGAACTAGGGACAGGGGGTTTGAAGACCCAGTACTTC
CASSELGTGGLKTQYF
>TRBV6-1|TRBJ2-7|TRBD1|-
TGTGCCAGCAGTTCCCCCGGGACAGCCACCTACGAGCAGTACTTC
CASSSPGTATYEQYF
>TRBV30|TRBJ1-2|-|-
TGTGCCTGGAAGACAGAATACTATGGCTACACCTTC
CAWKTEYYGYTF
>TRBV19|TRBJ2-7|-|-
TGTGCCAGTAGTATCGCGGAGAGCTACGAGCAGTACTTC
CASSIAESYEQYF
>TRBV7-9|TRBJ1-3|-|-
TGTGCCAGCAGCGAATTAGCCGTAAACACCATATATTTT
CASSELAVNTIYF
>TRBV5-6|TRBJ2-2|-|-
TGTGCCAGCAGCTTATTGGGGGCGGACACCGGGGAGCTGTTTTTT
CASSLLGADTGELFF
>TRBV9|TRBJ2-5|-|few
TGTGCCAGCAGCCCCCAGGGTTTTGAGACCCAGTACTTC
CASSPQGFETQYF
>TRBV18|TRBJ2-7|-|-
TGTGCCAGCTCAACGGACAGACTATCCTACGAGCAGTACTTC
CASSTDRLSYEQYF
>TRBV10-3|TRBJ2-5|-|once
TGTGCCATCTCTTCGTTCCAAGAGACCCAGTACTTC
CAISSFQETQYF
>TRBV7-9|TRBJ1-2|-|-
TGTGCCAGCAGCTCCGCGTCTTCAGGGGCAGGCACCTTC
CASSSASSGAGTF
>TRBV7-9|TRBJ1-5|-|few
TGTGCCAGCAGCCCCGGGACGGGAGGTGTGAAGCCCCAGCATTTT
CASSPGTGGVKPQHF
>TRBV5-4|TRBJ2-1|TRBD2|-
TGTGCCAGCAGCTTGGGTAGCGGGGGGTTAGGGGAGCAGTTCTTC
CASSLGSGGLGEQFF
>TRBV4-1|TRBJ2-5|-|-
TGCGCCAGCAGCCAAGGGGTGGCGGGCCTTTCGGCACAAGAGACCCAGTACTTC
CASSQGVAGLSAQETQYF
>TRBV29-1|TRBJ1-5|-|-
TGCAGCGTTGGCGGGGATAGCAATCAGCCCCAGCATTTT
CSVGGDSNQPQHF
>TRBV27|TRBJ2-5|TRBD2|-
TGTGCCAGCAGTCGGGGACTACTCCAAGAGACCCAGTACTTC
CASSRGLLQETQYF
>TRBV19|TRBJ2-7|TRBD1|-
TGTGCCAGTAGTATACGCGGACCCAGGGGGAGCTCCTACGAGCAGTACTTC
CASSIRGPRGSSYEQYF
>TRBV5-1|TRBJ2-2|-|-
TGCGCCAGCAGCTCGCAGGCTTCGAACACCGGGGAGCTGTTTTTT
CASSSQASNTGELFF
>TRBV9|TRBJ2-6|-|few
TGTGCCAGCAGCGTAGGTGGAGGGGATTTCTCTGGGGCCAACGTCCTGACTTTC
CASSVGGGDFSGANVLTF
>TRBV6-1|TRBJ2-1|TRBD1|-
TGTGCCAGCACCCGGACAGGGGGCTACAATGAGCAGTTCTTC
CASTRTGGYNEQFF
>TRBV27|TRBJ2-1|TRBD1|once
TGTGCCAGCAGGAACTACTTTAACAGGGGAGATGAGCAGTTCTTC
CASRNYFNRGDEQFF
>TRBV18|TRBJ1-1|-|-
TGTGCCAGCTCACTCAACTCGGTACAGCAGAACACTGAAGCTTTCTTT
CASSLNSVQQNTEAFF
>TRBV27|TRBJ1-5|-|-
TGTGCCAGCAGTTTATATCGGGGGGAGCCCCAGCATTTT
CASSLYRGEPQHF
>TRBV30|TRBJ2-7|TRBD2|-
TGTGCCTGGAGTGGGGGACTAGCGGGGGGGGCTTACGAGCAGTACTTC
CAWSGGLAGGAYEQYF
>TRBV2|TRBJ1-3|-|-
TGTGCCAGCAGTGTTGGCCGAGGAAACACCATATATTTT
CASSVGRGNTIYF
>TRBV13|TRBJ1-1|-|-
TGTGCCAGCAGGCCCTCCCTCCCGACAGCAAGCCCGAACACTGAAGCTTTCTTT
CASRPSLPTASPNTEAFF
>TRBV27|TRBJ2-7|-|-
TGTGCCAGCAGTCGGACATTCGATGGCTCCTACGAGCAGTACTTC
CASSRTFDGSYEQYF
>TRBV19|TRBJ1-5|-|-
TGTGCCAGTAGTGCGGGAAACAATCAGCCCCAGCATTTT
CASSAGNNQPQHF
>TRBV9|TRBJ2-1|TRBD1|-
TGTGCCAGCAGCGTACGACAGGGGGACGATGGCGATGAGCAGTTCTTC
CASSVRQGDDGDEQFF
>TRBV27|TRBJ2-7|-|-
TGTGCCAGCAGTTCGCGATCAGGAAGGGGAAGGGCCTACGAGCAGTACTTC
CASSSRSGRGRAYEQYF
>TRBV25-1|TRBJ1-6|-|-
TGTGCCAGCAAGGGGCCCTATAATTCACCCCTCCACTTT
CASKGPYNSPLHF
>TRBV5-1|TRBJ2-2|-|-
TGCGCCAGCAGCCCCTTTACCGGGGAGCTGTTTTTT
CASSPFTGELFF
>TRBV7-9|TRBJ1-1|-|few
TGTGCCAGCAGCCCGGAGGGGTTTACTGAAGCTTTCTTT
CASSPEGFTEAFF
>TRBV30|TRBJ2-3|-|-
TGTGCCTGGAGTGTACACCCTCGGGGAGGAGATACGCAGTATTTT
CAWSVHPRGGDTQYF
>TRBV11-2|TRBJ1-1|-|-
TGTGCCAGCAGCTTAGATTCAGGGCAGGTAACTGAAGCTTTCTTT
CASSLDSGQVTEAFF
>TRBV30|TRBJ2-7|-|few
TGTGCCTGGAGTGGACAGGCGAGTACCTACGAGCAGTACTTC
CAWSGQASTYEQYF
>TRBV6-5|TRBJ2-7|TRBD1|-
TGTGCCAGCAGTTCCCCCAGGACAGGAGCCTACGAGCAGTACTTC
CASSSPRTGAYEQYF
>TRBV2|TRBJ1-6|-|few
TGTGCCAGCAGTGAGTGGTCAGGTGTCGGTTGGGCGCTCCACTTT
CASSEWSGVGWALHF
>TRBV9|TRBJ2-5|-|-
TGTGCCAGCAGCTCCAACAGGGAGGGCGATGCGGAGACCCAGTACTTC
CASSSNREGDAETQYF
>TRBV7-3|TRBJ2-5|TRBD2|-
TGTGCCAGCAGCTTAACCGGACTCGGGGGGGCCGGAGAGACCCAGTACTTC
CASSLTGLGGAGETQYF
>TRBV7-9|TRBJ2-2|-|-
TGTTCCAGCAGGTGGCCGGCGGGACCGGTGCACACCGGGGAGCTGTTTTTT
CSSRWPAGPVHTGELFF
>TRBV2|TRBJ2-7|TRBD1|-
TGTGCCACCCTACCGGGACAGGGAACCTACGAGCAGTACTTC
CATLPGQGTYEQYF
>TRBV7-8|TRBJ2-3|-|-
TGTGCCAGCAGCTCGGACTATAATACGCAGTATTTT
CASSSDYNTQYF
>TRBV11-1|TRBJ2-5|TRBD1|-
TGTGCCAGCAGCTCAAGGGACAGGGGTTTGGAGACCCAGTACTTC
CASSSRDRGLETQYF
>TRBV2|TRBJ1-1|-|-
TGTGCCAGCACGTCGAACACTGAAGCTTTCTTT
CASTSNTEAFF
>TRBV5-1|TRBJ1-1|TRBD1|-
TGCGCCAGCAGCTCGGCAGGGACAGGGGACACTGAAGCTTTCTTT
CASSSAGTGDTEAFF
>TRBV7-9|TRBJ1-2|TRBD1|-
TGTGCCAGCAGCTTATCGGGACAGAACTATGGCTACACCTTC
CASSLSGQNYGYTF